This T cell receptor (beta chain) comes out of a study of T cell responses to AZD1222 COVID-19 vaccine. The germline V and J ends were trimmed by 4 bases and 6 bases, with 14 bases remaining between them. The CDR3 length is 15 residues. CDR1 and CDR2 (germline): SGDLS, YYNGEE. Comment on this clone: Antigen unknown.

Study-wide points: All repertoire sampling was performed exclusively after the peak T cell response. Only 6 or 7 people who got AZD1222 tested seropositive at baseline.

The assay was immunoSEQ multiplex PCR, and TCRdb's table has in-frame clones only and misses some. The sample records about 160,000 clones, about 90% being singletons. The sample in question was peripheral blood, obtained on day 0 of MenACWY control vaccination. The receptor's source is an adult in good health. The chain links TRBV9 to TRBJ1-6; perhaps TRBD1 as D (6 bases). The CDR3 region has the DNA TGTGCCAGCAGCCAAAGGGGGGGGCTTAATTCACCCCTCCACTTT. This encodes CASSQRGGLNSPLHF.